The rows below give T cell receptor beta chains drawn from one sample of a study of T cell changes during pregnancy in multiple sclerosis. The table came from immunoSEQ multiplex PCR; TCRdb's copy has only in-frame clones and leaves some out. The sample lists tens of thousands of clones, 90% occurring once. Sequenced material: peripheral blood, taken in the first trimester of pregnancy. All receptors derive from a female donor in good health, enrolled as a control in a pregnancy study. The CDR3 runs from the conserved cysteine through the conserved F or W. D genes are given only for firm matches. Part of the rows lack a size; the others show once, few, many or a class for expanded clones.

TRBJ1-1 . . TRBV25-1 TGTGCCAGCAGTGAACCCACGGGCCAGGGCACTGAAGCTTTCTTT CASSEPTGQGTEAFF
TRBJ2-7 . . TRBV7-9 TGTGCCAGCAGCTTACAGGGTGGGTCCTACGAGCAGTACTTC CASSLQGGSYEQYF
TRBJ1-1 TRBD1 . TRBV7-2 TGTGCCAGCAGCTCGGACAGGGGGCAAACTGAAGCTTTCTTT CASSSDRGQTEAFF
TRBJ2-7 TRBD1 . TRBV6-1 TGTGCCAGCAGCTGGGACAGGAGCTCCTACGAGCAGTACTTC CASSWDRSSYEQYF
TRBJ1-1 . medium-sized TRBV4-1 TGCGCCAGCAGCCAAGAGACAGCTATGAACACTGAAGCTTTCTTT CASSQETAMNTEAFF
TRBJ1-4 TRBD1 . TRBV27 TGTGCCAGCAGTCCGCCGGACAGGGCGAATGAAAAACTGTTTTTT CASSPPDRANEKLFF
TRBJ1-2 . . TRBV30 TGTGCCTGGAGTGTAGGAGGTCATGGCTACACCTTC CAWSVGGHGYTF
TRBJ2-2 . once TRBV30 TGTGCCTGGAGTCTACACGGGGGGAACACCGGGGAGCTGTTTTTT CAWSLHGGNTGELFF
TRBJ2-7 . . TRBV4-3 TGCGCCAGCAGCCAAGGGTCCGAGTTCTCCTACGAGCAGTACTTC CASSQGSEFSYEQYF
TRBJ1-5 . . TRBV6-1 TGTGCCAGCAGTGCTAGGAGAGGGAATAGCAATCAGCCCCAGCATTTT CASSARRGNSNQPQHF
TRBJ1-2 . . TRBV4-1 TGCGCCAGCAGCCAAGAGTTGGCCGCCCCACGCTATGGCTACACCTTC CASSQELAAPRYGYTF
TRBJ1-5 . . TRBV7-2 TGTGCCAGCAGCTCTACTAGGAGCGGGCAGCCCCAGCATTTT CASSSTRSGQPQHF
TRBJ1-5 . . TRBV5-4 TGTGCCAGCAGCTGGGACATCAATCAGCCCCAGCATTTT CASSWDINQPQHF
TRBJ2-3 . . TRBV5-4 TGTGCCTCCGGGGCTAGCGGCACAGATACGCAGTATTTT CASGASGTDTQYF
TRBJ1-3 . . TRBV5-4 TGTGCCAGCAGCTTGCGGGGGGCAGGAAACACCATATATTTT CASSLRGAGNTIYF
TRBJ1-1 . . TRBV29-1 TGCAGCGTTAGGGGGAACACTGAAGCTTTCTTT CSVRGNTEAFF
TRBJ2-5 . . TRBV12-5 TGTGCTAGCGGCCGGAGCAGTCCGGAGACCCAGTACTTC CASGRSSPETQYF
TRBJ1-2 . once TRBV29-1 TGCAGCGTGCGACTTCCAGGGGTGCGGGGCTACACCTTC CSVRLPGVRGYTF
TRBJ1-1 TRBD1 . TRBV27 TGTGCCAGCCGGGAGGGGGCTCCAAACACTGAAGCTTTCTTT CASREGAPNTEAFF
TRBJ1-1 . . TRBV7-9 TGTGCCAGCAGCTTTTTGCGGAGTCCGGCTGAAGCTTTCTTT CASSFLRSPAEAFF
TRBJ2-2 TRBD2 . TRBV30 TGTGCCTGGATTAAGGGTCTAGCGGACACCGGGGAGCTGTTTTTT CAWIKGLADTGELFF
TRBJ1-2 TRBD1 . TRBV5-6 TGTGCCAGCAGCTCGGGGACAGGGGCGCCATGGGGGGGCTACACCTTC CASSSGTGAPWGGYTF
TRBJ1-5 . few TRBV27 TGTGCCAGCAGTTTATTCTCGGGAAATCAGCCCCAGCATTTT CASSLFSGNQPQHF
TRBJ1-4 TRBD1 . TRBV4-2 TGTGCCAGCAGCCCGGGACAGGATAATGAAAAACTGTTTTTT CASSPGQDNEKLFF
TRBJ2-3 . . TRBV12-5 TGTGCTAGTGGTTCCGGGGTGGACACAGATACGCAGTATTTT CASGSGVDTDTQYF
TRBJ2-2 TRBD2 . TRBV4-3 TGCGCCAGCAGCCAAGAGGCTAGCGGGGGTGTACCCACCGGGGAGCTGTTTTTT CASSQEASGGVPTGELFF
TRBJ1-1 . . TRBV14 TGTGCCAGCAGCCTAAGGCGAGGGACTGGGAACACTGAAGCTTTCTTT CASSLRRGTGNTEAFF
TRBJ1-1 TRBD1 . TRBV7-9 TGTGCCAGCAGTTTAGGACAGGGGGCAGTGAACACTGAAGCTTTCTTT CASSLGQGAVNTEAFF
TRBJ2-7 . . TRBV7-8 TGTGCCAGCAGCTTAGAGGCGGAAACATACTACGAGCAGTACTTC CASSLEAETYYEQYF
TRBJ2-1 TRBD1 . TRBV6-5 TGTGCCAGCAGTTACGTCGCAGGGGGCCCTCGTCGGGAGCAGTTCTTC CASSYVAGGPRREQFF
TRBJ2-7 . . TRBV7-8 TGTGCCAGCAGCTTAATGGGCCGCTCCTACGAGCAGTACTTC CASSLMGRSYEQYF
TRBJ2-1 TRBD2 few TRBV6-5 TGTGCCAGCAGCGCGACTAGCGGGGGGGCCGATGAGCAGTTCTTC CASSATSGGADEQFF
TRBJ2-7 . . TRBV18 TGTGCCAGCTCTCCGGCGGCCTACGAGCAGTACTTC CASSPAAYEQYF
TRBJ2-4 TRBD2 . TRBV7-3 TGTGCCAGCAGCTTAGGGCCCTCAGGGAGGGCGGACATTCAGTACTTC CASSLGPSGRADIQYF
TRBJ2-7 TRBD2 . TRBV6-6 TGTGCCTGCAGGACTAGCGACTACGAGCAGTACTTC CACRTSDYEQYF
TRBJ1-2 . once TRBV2 TGTGCCAGCAGTGAGGACACTCACACTAACTATGGCTACACCTTC CASSEDTHTNYGYTF
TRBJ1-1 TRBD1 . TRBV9 TGTGCCAGCAGCGTGGGACAGATGAACACTGAAGCTTTCTTT CASSVGQMNTEAFF
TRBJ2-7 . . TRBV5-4 TGTGCCAGCAGCTTGGGGGGGACGGGAGCCTTTTTCTACGAGCAGTACTTC CASSLGGTGAFFYEQYF
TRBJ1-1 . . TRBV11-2 TGTGCCAGCAGCCCAATGTATGACCTCCAGGGAAGGAGCACTGAAGCTTTCTTT CASSPMYDLQGRSTEAFF
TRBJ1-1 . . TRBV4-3 TGCGCCAGCAGCCAAGAAGTCAGGCGGAACACTGAAGCTTTCTTT CASSQEVRRNTEAFF
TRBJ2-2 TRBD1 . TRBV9 TGTGCCAGCAGCGTCGGGGGGACAGGGGCCACCGGGGAGCTGTTTTTT CASSVGGTGATGELFF
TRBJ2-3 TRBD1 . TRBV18 TGTGCCAGCTCGCCTCCACAGGGGGCGGCAGATACGCAGTATTTT CASSPPQGAADTQYF
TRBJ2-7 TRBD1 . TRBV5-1 TGCGCCAGCAGCCCGACAGGGGATTCCTACGAGCAGTACTTC CASSPTGDSYEQYF
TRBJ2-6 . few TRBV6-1 TGTGCCAGCAGTGAGACAGTAAGCTCTGGGGCCAACGTCCTGACTTTC CASSETVSSGANVLTF
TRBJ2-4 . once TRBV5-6 TGTGCCAGCAGGATGTGGAGAAATATAAACATTCAGTACTTC CASRMWRNINIQYF
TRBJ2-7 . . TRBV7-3 TGTGCCAGCAGCTTAGGCGGCGGGGCCTACGAGCAGTACTTC CASSLGGGAYEQYF
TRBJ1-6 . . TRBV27 TGTGCCAGCAGTTTAGGAAGGGAGGGCTATAATTCACCCCTCCACTTT CASSLGREGYNSPLHF